This T cell receptor (beta chain) was captured by sequencing in a study of cytomegalovirus exposure and HLA in healthy donors. Overall study results and limits: Data from an earlier analysis indicated that most TCR beta V segments were productive either about 87% or about 30% of the time. In vitro experiments confirmed that a few CMV-associated chains were specific for CMV antigens.

The PCR contained 60 Vbeta and 13 Jbeta primers. In the original workflow: In a later analysis, the count reached 75 million to 90 million unique TCR beta chains, with 9 million to 11 million shared. The assay was immunoSEQ multiplex PCR, and TCRdb's table has in-frame clones only and misses some. V, J and clone size are those of that table, while D and trimming were read from the DNA. The data hold some 95,000 clones, with roughly 71% observed a single time. Points on this clone: What it binds is unknown.

The sample comprised PBMCs. This clonotype originated in a woman aged 18-29 years in good health and CMV-seropositive.

CDR3: CASSHQAGAWTEAFF. As DNA, the CDR3 is TGCGCCAGCAGCCACCAGGCAGGGGCATGGACTGAAGCTTTCTTT. The chain links TRBV4-3 to TRBJ1-1; D is possibly TRBD1 (6 bases). The V end was cut by 3 bases, the J end by 5 bases, with 16 bases between. Per the germline V gene, CDR1 is LGHNA and CDR2 is YSLEER. This CDR3 is built from 15 residues.